The clone carrying this T cell receptor beta chain was counted many times. This sample is part of a study of Graves' ophthalmopathy and Graves' hyperthyroidism. Fresh peripheral blood, around 10 ml, was the PBMC source. Germline V gene data show CDR1 as SEHNR and CDR2 as FQNEAQ (reference sequence). The CDR3 runs 14 residues. V lost 5 bases to trimming and J lost 2 bases, with 10 bases between them. Amplification from RNA transcripts yielded the TCR beta CDR3 regions. RT-PCR in the first round used HTBI primers; a second-round multiplex PCR followed. TCRdb reanalysed the multiplex PCR reads using MiXCR and keeps one entry per CDR3 protein. This repertoire shows approximately 150,000 distinct CDR3 sequences, about two fifths found once; its top ten account for approximately 8.9%.

The V gene is TRBV7-9, the J gene TRBJ1-5; D remains ambiguous. Material: peripheral blood. This TCR was recovered from a man aged 25 to 40 with Graves' ophthalmopathy. Here the CDR3 reads CASSPLQGNQPQHF. The CDR3 DNA sequence: TGTGCCAGCAGCCCCTTGCAGGGCAATCAGCCCCAGCATTTT.